Listed below are T cell receptor beta chains from one sample, sequenced in a study of blood T cell repertoires in COVID-19. Method: immunoSEQ multiplex PCR; TCRdb's copy keeps in-frame clones and lacks some. The table has about 130,000 clones, 70% to 85% seen once. Sequencing was performed on peripheral blood. The receptors shown here come from a woman between 45 and 65 years old with acute or convalescent COVID-19. CDR3s include the opening cysteine and the closing phenylalanine or tryptophan. The order of the fields is clone size, D gene, J gene, V gene, CDR3 protein, CDR3 DNA. The D gene is left open where the match is weak. Size tells how often a clone was seen (once, few, many) or the class of an expanded clone, and some rows leave it out.

-,-,TRBJ1-3,TRBV7-2,CASSLARRNTIYF,TGTGCCAGCAGCTTAGCGCGTCGAAACACCATATATTTT
once,-,TRBJ1-4,TRBV30,CAWRVQELNEKLFF,TGTGCCTGGAGGGTACAGGAGCTTAATGAAAAACTGTTTTTT
-,TRBD1,TRBJ2-7,TRBV30,CAWGLGTGAHEQYF,TGTGCCTGGGGTCTCGGGACAGGGGCCCACGAGCAGTACTTC
-,-,TRBJ1-6,TRBV21-1,CASSRQGAISPLHF,TGTGCCAGCAGCCGACAGGGGGCTATATCACCCCTCCACTTT
few,TRBD2,TRBJ2-1,TRBV4-1,CASSHPLADSYNEQFF,TGCGCCAGCAGCCATCCTCTAGCGGACTCCTACAATGAGCAGTTCTTC
few,-,TRBJ1-4,TRBV28,CASRGTQFKLFF,TGTGCCAGCAGAGGGACTCAATTCAAACTGTTTTTT
once,-,TRBJ2-7,TRBV3-1/TRBV3-2,CASSRDRGYEQYF,TGTGCCAGCAGCCGGGATAGGGGCTACGAGCAGTACTTC
-,-,TRBJ2-2,TRBV4-1,CASSLVGHTGELFF,TGCGCCAGCAGCCTGGTGGGGCACACCGGGGAGCTGTTTTTT
-,TRBD1,TRBJ1-5,TRBV4-1,CASRHRLLDRGNQPQHF,TGCGCCAGCAGACACCGACTACTTGACAGGGGCAATCAGCCCCAGCATTTT
-,TRBD1,TRBJ1-2,TRBV6-6,CASSADRGGYGYTF,TGTGCCAGCAGTGCGGACAGGGGCGGTTATGGCTACACCTTC
-,-,TRBJ1-1,TRBV6-2/TRBV6-3,CASSVTSGGVKVNTEAFF,TGTGCCAGCAGTGTTACATCCGGGGGAGTCAAGGTGAACACTGAAGCTTTCTTT
-,-,TRBJ1-5,TRBV28,CASSSGYSNQPQHF,TGTGCCAGCAGTTCAGGCTATAGCAATCAGCCCCAGCATTTT
-,TRBD2,TRBJ2-2,TRBV29-1,CSADGGGNTGELFF,TGCAGCGCGGACGGCGGGGGGAACACCGGGGAGCTGTTTTTT
few,-,TRBJ1-5,TRBV19,CASSIIVGEGRNQPQHF,TGTGCCAGTAGTATCATCGTAGGGGAGGGCCGCAATCAGCCCCAGCATTTT